This section outlines one T cell receptor beta chain sequence together with its context. Each CDR3 protein is one row after TCRdb ran MiXCR on the 5' RACE reads. In the table there are tens of thousands of distinct CDR3 sequences, approximately 3.2% of which are singletons. The entry originates in a study of T cells after yellow fever vaccination. Study context: Sorting by CD3, CD45RA, CCR7 and CD95 gave EM, EMRA, CM and Tscm subsets. It was SMART-Seq v4 Ultra Low Input that prepared the fractions with low cell numbers. Study-wide points: By day 5 rather than day 15, the secondary response had peaked, though it was weaker. Detected again after the booster were most primary-vaccination clones, at 95% to 98% CD4 and roughly 88% CD8.

Trimming took off 11 bases at V and 6 bases at J, with 16 bases between the two ends. The CDR3 runs 12 residues. The germline CDR1 and CDR2 sequences are LGHDT and YNNKEL (reference sequence). The TCR was taken from a man younger than 30 who received the YFV17D yellow fever vaccine. The input for sequencing was PBMCs, either bulk or a sorted T-cell subset (CD4+, CD8+, memory, or dextramer-sorted; not recorded which), taken approximately 47 days after the first yellow fever vaccination. The V call is TRBV3-1, the J call TRBJ1-1; D gene unclear. The CDR3 DNA is TGTGCCTCCACCAAGCAGGTACCTGAAGCTTTCTTT. Translation: CASTKQVPEAFF.